This TCR beta chain was obtained from a study of cytomegalovirus exposure and HLA in healthy donors. Looked up from germline, CDR1 is SGHDT and CDR2 is YYEEEE. Unmatched junction bases numbered 12, after V lost 5 bases and J lost 8 bases. The CDR3 has 14 amino acids. In the PCR, 60 Vbeta and 13 Jbeta primers were used. Generated by immunoSEQ multiplex PCR, the TCRdb table keeps only in-frame clones and is missing some. The table includes over 150,000 clones, roughly two thirds detected once. The source of this sequence is a woman younger than 30 in good health and CMV-seropositive. The V call is TRBV5-6, the J call TRBJ1-2; 7 nucleotides agree with TRBD1. Sequences were obtained from PBMCs. The CDR3 reads CASRTRGGVQGYTF. CDR3 bases: TGTGCCAGCAGAACCCGAGGGGGCGTTCAAGGCTACACCTTC.